This TCR beta chain was documented in a study of Ad26.COV2.S vaccination and SARS-CoV-2 variants. For the study at large: Intramuscular Ad26.COV2.S doses were given once or twice, 56 days apart. Study outcomes and limitations: Spike-specific TCR breadth was greater after Ad26.COV2.S than placebo.

Germline V CDR1 and CDR2: ENHRY, SYGVKD. CDR3 size: 12 residues. V lost 2 bases, J lost 10 bases, and 11 bases lay in between. Profiling relied on immunoSEQ multiplex PCR, and the TCRdb table lists in-frame clones only, not all of them. The table records about 320,000 clones, around 81% of them present only once. For this clone: Its antigen remains unidentified.

Noted treatment: roughly 18 received Ad26.COV2.S at low or high dose, single or two shots; about 5 received placebo; per-sample allocation not given. Specimen acquisition occurred on day 63 following the initial vaccine or placebo injection. As its vector, the vaccine had Ad26, which expressed Wuhan-strain SARS-CoV-2 spike. V and J are TRBV10-3 and TRBJ2-5, with a tentative D call TRBD2 (5 bases). The receptor's source is a person aged 18-60 years who received the Ad26.COV2.S COVID-19 vaccine or a placebo. The sample consisted of peripheral blood, taken in a trial of Ad26.COV2.S vaccine versus placebo. The CDR3 loop is CAISERKEVQYF. CDR3 DNA: TGTGCCATCAGTGAGCGGAAGGAGGTCCAGTACTTC.